This T cell receptor beta chain was sequenced in a study of OX40 agonist ivuxolimab in advanced cancers. Measured with immunoSEQ multiplex PCR; TCRdb has only the in-frame clones, and not every one. The sample records 20,000 to 25,000 clones, around 84% being singletons. This CDR3 contains 17 residues. This clonotype was sampled from an adult with an advanced solid tumor such as melanoma, head and neck, liver or kidney cancer. The specimen comprised CD4+ or CD8+ T cells sorted from blood, sampled in a trial of the OX40 agonist ivuxolimab. The V gene is TRBV21-1, the J gene TRBJ2-1; no DNA check was done on the table's D call, TRBD2. TRBV21-1 is a pseudogene segment. As DNA, the CDR3 is TGTGCCAGCAGCAAAGAACAGCGGGGGCCCTCGGGCAATGAGCAGTTCTTC. It is translated as CASSKEQRGPSGNEQFF.